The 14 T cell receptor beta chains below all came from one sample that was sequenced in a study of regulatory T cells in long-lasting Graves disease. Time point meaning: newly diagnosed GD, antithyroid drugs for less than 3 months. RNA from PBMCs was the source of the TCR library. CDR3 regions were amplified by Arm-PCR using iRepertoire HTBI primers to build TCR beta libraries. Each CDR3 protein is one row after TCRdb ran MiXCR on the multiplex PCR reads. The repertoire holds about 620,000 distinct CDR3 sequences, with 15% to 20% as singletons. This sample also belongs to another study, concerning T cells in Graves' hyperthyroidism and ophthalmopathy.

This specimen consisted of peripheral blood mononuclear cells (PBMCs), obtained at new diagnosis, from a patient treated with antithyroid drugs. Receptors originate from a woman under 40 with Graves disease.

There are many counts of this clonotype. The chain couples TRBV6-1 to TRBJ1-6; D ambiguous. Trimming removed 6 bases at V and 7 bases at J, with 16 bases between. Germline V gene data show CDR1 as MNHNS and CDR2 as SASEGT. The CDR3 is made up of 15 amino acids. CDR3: CASSLGLVPNSPLHF. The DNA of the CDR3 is TGTGCCAGCAGCTTAGGCCTCGTACCCAATTCACCCCTCCACTTT.

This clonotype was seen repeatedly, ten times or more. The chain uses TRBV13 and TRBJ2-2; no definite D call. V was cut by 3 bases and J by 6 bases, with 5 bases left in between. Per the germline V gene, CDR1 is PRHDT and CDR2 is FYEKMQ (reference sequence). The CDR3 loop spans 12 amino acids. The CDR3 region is CASSFWAGELFF. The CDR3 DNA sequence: TGTGCCAGCAGCTTCTGGGCCGGGGAGCTGTTTTTT.

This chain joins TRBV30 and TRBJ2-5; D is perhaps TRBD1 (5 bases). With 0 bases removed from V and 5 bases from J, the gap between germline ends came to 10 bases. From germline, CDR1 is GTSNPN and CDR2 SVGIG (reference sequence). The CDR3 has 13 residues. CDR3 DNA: TGTGCCTGGAGTGTACTCCAGGGCGAGACCCAGTACTTC. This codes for CAWSVLQGETQYF.

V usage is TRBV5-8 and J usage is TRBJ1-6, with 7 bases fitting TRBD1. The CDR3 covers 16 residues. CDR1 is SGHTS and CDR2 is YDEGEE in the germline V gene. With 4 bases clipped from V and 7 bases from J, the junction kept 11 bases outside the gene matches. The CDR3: CASSPVGGLGNSPLHF. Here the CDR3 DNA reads TGTGCCAGCAGCCCGGTAGGGGGCCTTGGAAATTCACCCCTCCACTTT.

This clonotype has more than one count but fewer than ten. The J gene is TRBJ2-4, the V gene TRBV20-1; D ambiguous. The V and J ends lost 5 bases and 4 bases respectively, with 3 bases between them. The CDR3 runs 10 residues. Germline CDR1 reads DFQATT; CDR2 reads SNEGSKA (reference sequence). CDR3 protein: CSALKNIQYF. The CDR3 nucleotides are TGCAGTGCTCTGAAAAACATTCAGTACTTC.

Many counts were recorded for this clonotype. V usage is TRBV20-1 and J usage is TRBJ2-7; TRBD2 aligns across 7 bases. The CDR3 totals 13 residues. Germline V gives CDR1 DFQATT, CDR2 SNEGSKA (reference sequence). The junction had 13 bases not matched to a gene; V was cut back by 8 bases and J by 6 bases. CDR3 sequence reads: CSRPGLSLREQYF. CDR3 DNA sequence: TGCAGTCGTCCGGGACTATCCCTTCGCGAGCAGTACTTC.

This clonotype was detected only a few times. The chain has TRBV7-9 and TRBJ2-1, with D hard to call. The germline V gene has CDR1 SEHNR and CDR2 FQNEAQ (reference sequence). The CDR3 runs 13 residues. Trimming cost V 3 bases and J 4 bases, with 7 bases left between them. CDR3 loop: CASSFDQYNEQFF. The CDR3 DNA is TGTGCCAGCAGCTTCGACCAGTACAATGAGCAGTTCTTC.

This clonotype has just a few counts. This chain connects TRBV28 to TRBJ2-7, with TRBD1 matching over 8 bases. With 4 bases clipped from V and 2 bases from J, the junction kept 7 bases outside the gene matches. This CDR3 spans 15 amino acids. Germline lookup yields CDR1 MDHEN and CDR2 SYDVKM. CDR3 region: CASSYRTGGTYEQYF. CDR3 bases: TGTGCCAGCAGTTATCGTACAGGGGGGACCTACGAGCAGTACTTC.

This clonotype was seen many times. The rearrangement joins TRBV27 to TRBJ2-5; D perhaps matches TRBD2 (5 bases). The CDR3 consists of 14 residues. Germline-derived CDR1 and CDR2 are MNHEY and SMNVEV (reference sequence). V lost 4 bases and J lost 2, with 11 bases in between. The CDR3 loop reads CASSSGLAQETQYF. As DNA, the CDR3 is TGTGCCAGCAGTTCAGGACTGGCTCAAGAGACCCAGTACTTC.

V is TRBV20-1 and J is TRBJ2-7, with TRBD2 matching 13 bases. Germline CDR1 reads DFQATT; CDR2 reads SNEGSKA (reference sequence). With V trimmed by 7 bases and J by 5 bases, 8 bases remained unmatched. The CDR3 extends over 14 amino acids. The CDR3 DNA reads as TGCAGTGTCTGGACTAGCGGGAGTGCTAACGAGCAGTACTTC. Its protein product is CSVWTSGSANEQYF.

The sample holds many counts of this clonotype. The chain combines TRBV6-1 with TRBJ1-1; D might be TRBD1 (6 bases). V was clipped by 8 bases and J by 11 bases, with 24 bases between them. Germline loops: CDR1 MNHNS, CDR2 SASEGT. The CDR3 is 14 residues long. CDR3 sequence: CASPEGGLSRHAFF. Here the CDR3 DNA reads TGTGCCAGCCCCGAGGGGGGACTCAGCCGTCATGCTTTCTTT.

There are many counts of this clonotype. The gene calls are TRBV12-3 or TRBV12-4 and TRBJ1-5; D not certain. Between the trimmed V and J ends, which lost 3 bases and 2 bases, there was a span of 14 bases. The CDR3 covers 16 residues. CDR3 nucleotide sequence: TGTGCCAGCAGTTTTCGGCTCGTCGGCGGCAATCAGCCCCAGCATTTT. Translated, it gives CASSFRLVGGNQPQHF.

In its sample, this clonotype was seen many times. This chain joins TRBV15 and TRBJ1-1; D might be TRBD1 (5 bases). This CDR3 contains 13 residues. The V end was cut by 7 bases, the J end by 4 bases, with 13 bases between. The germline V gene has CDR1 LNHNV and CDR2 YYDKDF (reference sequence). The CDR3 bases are TGTGCCACCACGGTGGGGGGAGGCACTGAAGCTTTCTTT. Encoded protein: CATTVGGGTEAFF.

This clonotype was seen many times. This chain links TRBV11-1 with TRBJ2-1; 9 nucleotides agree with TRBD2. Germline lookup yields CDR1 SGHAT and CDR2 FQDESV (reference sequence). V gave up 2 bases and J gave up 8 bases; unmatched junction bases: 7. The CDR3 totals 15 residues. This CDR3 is CASSLPGLASDEQFF. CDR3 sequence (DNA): TGTGCCAGCAGCTTACCGGGACTAGCTTCCGATGAGCAGTTCTTC.